Following are 14 T cell receptor beta chains from one sample sequenced in a study of blood T cell repertoires in COVID-19. Here immunoSEQ multiplex PCR was the method, and the copy in TCRdb shows in-frame clones only, minus some. Found here are roughly 250,000 clones, roughly four fifths of them singletons; the top ten hold roughly 10%. Specimen: peripheral blood. These receptors originate from a woman aged 80 or over with acute or convalescent COVID-19.

The chain joins TRBV6-5 to TRBJ2-7; D possibly corresponds to TRBD2 (7 bases). The CDR3 loop spans 15 amino acids. From germline, CDR1 is MNHEY and CDR2 SVGAGI. Trimming removed 0 bases at V and 10 bases at J, with 19 bases between. CDR3 protein: CASSYSGGGAATQYF. In DNA form, the CDR3 reads TGTGCCAGCAGTTACTCGGGAGGGGGGGCTGCAACTCAGTACTTC.

This clone occurred a few times. The gene calls are TRBV19 and TRBJ2-7; no clear D gene. Deletions cut 1 base from V and 3 bases from J, with 7 bases between. The CDR3 consists of 13 residues. Per the germline V gene, CDR1 is LNHDA and CDR2 is SQIVND (reference sequence). The chain's CDR3 is CASSIGAYYEQYF. The CDR3 bases are TGTGCCAGTAGTATAGGGGCCTACTACGAGCAGTACTTC.

This chain connects TRBV10-3 to TRBJ1-1; 8 bases match TRBD1. The V gene end was trimmed by 6 bases and the J gene end by 4 bases; junction bases not matched to a gene: 4. Germline-derived CDR1 and CDR2 are ENHRY and SYGVKD. The CDR3 totals 13 residues. CDR3 residues: CAIRDRDLTEAFF. CDR3 sequence (DNA): TGTGCCATCAGGGACAGGGACCTCACTGAAGCTTTCTTT.

The chain recombines TRBV6-5 with TRBJ1-2, with a tentative D call TRBD1 (6 bases). This CDR3 is 13 amino acids long. CDR1 MNHEY and CDR2 SVGAGI come from the germline V gene. V lost 6 bases, J lost 8 bases, and 16 bases lay in between. The CDR3 reads CASSTGTFGGYTF. The DNA of the CDR3 is TGTGCCAGCAGCACAGGGACGTTTGGGGGCTACACCTTC.

The V call is TRBV2, the J call TRBJ1-2; tentative D call: TRBD1 (5 bases). This CDR3 contains 13 residues. The germline V gene has CDR1 SNHLY and CDR2 FYNNEI. Trimming removed 9 bases from V and 7 bases from J, with 18 bases in between. For the CDR3, the DNA is TGTGCCAGTAGGGGCGCGGGGCCGGTTGGCTACACCTTC. It is translated as CASRGAGPVGYTF.

This clone showed up just once. The genes are TRBV2 and TRBJ1-5, with 8 bases fitting TRBD1. Unmatched junction bases numbered 9, after V lost 2 bases and J lost 6 bases. Looked up from germline, CDR1 is SNHLY and CDR2 is FYNNEI. CDR3 length: 16 amino acids. The CDR3 loop reads CASSESHRGGAQPQHF. The CDR3 DNA reads as TGTGCCAGCAGTGAATCGCACAGGGGGGGAGCTCAGCCCCAGCATTTT.

This clone was counted a few times. The chain couples TRBV6-6 to TRBJ1-2, with D tentatively TRBD1 (6 bases). The CDR3 sequence is 14 residues long. The germline V gene encodes CDR1 MNHNY and CDR2 SVGAGI (reference sequence). The V end lost 5 bases, the J end lost 3 bases, and 13 bases lay between the germline ends. The CDR3 protein is CASSLGGAHYGYTF. In nucleotides, the CDR3 is TGTGCCAGCAGTCTCGGGGGGGCACACTATGGCTACACCTTC.

The chain joins TRBV11-2 to TRBJ1-6, with TRBD1 as a possible D gene (6 bases). The germline V gene has CDR1 SGHAT and CDR2 FQNNGV. This CDR3 spans 15 amino acids. V lost 3 bases and J lost 10, with 16 bases in between. The CDR3 spells CASSFTGSKGSPLHF. The CDR3 nucleotides are TGTGCCAGCAGCTTCACAGGGAGCAAGGGGTCACCCCTCCACTTT.

The chain employs TRBV14 and TRBJ2-1; 12 bases map to TRBD2. CDR1 and CDR2 (germline): SGHDN, FVKESK. V was clipped by 3 bases and J by 0 bases; unmatched bases: 6. This CDR3 region has 18 residues. CDR3 sequence: CASSQLAGGPSSYNEQFF. The CDR3, as DNA: TGTGCCAGCAGCCAGCTAGCGGGGGGGCCTAGCTCCTACAATGAGCAGTTCTTC.

The V call is TRBV6-6, the J call TRBJ1-3, with TRBD1 as a possible D gene (6 bases). The CDR3 sequence is 16 residues long. The germline gives CDR1 MNHNY, CDR2 SVGAGI (reference sequence). V was cut by 1 base and J by 4 bases, with 14 bases left in between. The CDR3 sequence is CASSYWGGAGGNTIYF. The CDR3 DNA reads as TGTGCCAGCAGTTACTGGGGGGGGGCGGGGGGAAACACCATATATTTT.

The J gene is TRBJ2-7, the V gene TRBV28; weak D call: TRBD1 (7 bases). V gave up 2 bases and J gave up 0 bases, with 8 bases separating them. The CDR3 extends over 14 amino acids. Germline-derived CDR1 and CDR2 are MDHEN and SYDVKM. DNA of the CDR3: TGTGCCAGCAGTTTACAGGGGGGCTCCTACGAGCAGTACTTC. This encodes CASSLQGGSYEQYF.

The chain uses TRBV5-1 and TRBJ2-2, with D perhaps matching TRBD1 (6 bases). CDR3 length: 15 residues. CDR1 SGHRS and CDR2 YFSETQ come from the germline V gene. Trimming removed 0 bases at V and 3 bases at J, with 9 bases between. CDR3 protein: CASSLVQGYTGELFF. As DNA, the CDR3 is TGCGCCAGCAGCTTGGTCCAGGGGTACACCGGGGAGCTGTTTTTT.

The rearrangement links TRBV7-9 to TRBJ2-7; D is possibly TRBD1 (6 bases). Germline V lookup: CDR1 SEHNR, CDR2 FQNEAQ (reference sequence). Trimming pared 4 bases from V and 7 bases from J, leaving 17 bases between. The CDR3 covers 14 residues. The CDR3 coding sequence is TGTGCCAGCAGCTCGTCGACAGGATGGATTGAGCAGTACTTC. Its translation is CASSSSTGWIEQYF.

A remark on this clone: The junction departs from germline at one end; a sequencing error may be responsible. V usage is TRBV7-7 and J usage is TRBJ2-1; 7 nucleotides match TRBD1. Germline CDR1 is SSHAT and CDR2 is FNYEAQ (reference sequence). The CDR3 runs to 15 residues. The CDR3, as DNA: TGTGCTAGCAGCTTCCGACAGGGTGCCTACAATGAGCAGTTCTTC. Translating it yields CASSFRQGAYNEQFF.